This TCR beta chain came from a study of cytomegalovirus exposure and HLA in healthy donors. Overall study findings and caveats: Across donors, presence/absence analyses took sequencing depth to be roughly uniform. The study designated fewer than 200 TCR beta chains cytomegalovirus-associated. Later on, an analysis showed TCR association rates differing by HLA locus, with DRB1 the most and HLA-C the fewest.

13 Jbeta primers and 60 Vbeta primers were used for the PCR. Repertoires were generated with immunoSEQ multiplex PCR, while TCRdb's copy carries only in-frame clones and drops some. This sample yields tens of thousands of clones, of which 70% to 85% are seen a single time; approximately 7.8% belongs to the top ten. Comment on this clone: Its specificity is unknown.

The CDR3 is made up of 15 amino acids. Germline CDR1 and CDR2: SGHRS and YFSETQ. V gave up 2 bases and J gave up 8 bases, with 16 bases separating them. The chain has TRBV5-1 and TRBJ1-4, with no clear D. Specimen: PBMCs. This sequence was found in a man aged 55 to 69 in good health and CMV-seronegative. In DNA, the CDR3 is TGCGCCAGCAGCTTAGTAAATGTGGCGGAGGAAAAACTGTTTTTT. Residues: CASSLVNVAEEKLFF.